The clone carrying this TCR beta chain counts as medium-sized. The antigen is unknown. The data stem from a study of siplizumab effects on memory and regulatory T cells. Study-wide context: Run as pairs, the mixed lymphocyte reactions received siplizumab at around 0.93 ug/mL or no drug.

Clones were sequenced by immunoSEQ multiplex PCR, and TCRdb holds only the in-frame ones, with some missing. Here the sample spans 7,000 or so clones, just over 35% being singletons. Over a period of around six days at 37 degrees C, the mixed lymphocyte reaction cells were cocultured. CDR1 SGHAT and CDR2 FQNNGV come from the germline V gene. This CDR3 is 15 amino acids long. Losses at the gene ends were 0 bases for V and 5 bases for J; bases not matched to a gene: 6. General study points: Mappable alloreactive CD4+ clones averaged approximately 62% Treg-derived with siplizumab versus about 28% in controls. Proliferating clones, CD4+ or CD8+, lacked an assignable naive or memory phenotype in roughly 80-97% of cases. Memory T cells appeared less diverse than naive cells, which seemed to contribute substantially to alloresponse.

The origin of this receptor is a human donor in good health; the cells came from an allogeneic mixed lymphocyte reaction. V and J are TRBV11-2 and TRBJ1-2; 7 nucleotides match TRBD1. The sequencing sample was made of CFSE-low (dividing) CD8+ T cells sorted from an allogeneic mixed lymphocyte reaction. The CDR3 DNA is TGTGCCAGCAGCTTAGAGGCAGGGGGGACTTATGGCTACACCTTC. This translates into CASSLEAGGTYGYTF.